A single sample is the source of the 8 T cell receptor beta chains below, sequenced in a study of radiation and T cells in renal cell carcinoma. Profiling relied on immunoSEQ multiplex PCR, and the TCRdb table lists in-frame clones only, not all of them. The sample holds about 25,000 clones, 58% seen once. The treatment: treatment-naive control, cytoreductive nephrectomy. This specimen was tumor tissue, taken from a patient whose treatment was nephrectomy without radiotherapy. These receptors originate from a man in his forties with renal cell carcinoma.

This chain connects TRBV27 to TRBJ1-4; D unclear. This CDR3 has 14 residues. Trimming removed 3 bases at V and 8 bases at J, with 13 bases between. Germline V lookup: CDR1 MNHEY, CDR2 SMNVEV (reference sequence). Written as DNA, the CDR3 is TGTGCCAGCAGTTTTTGGGGAGAAGGAGAAAAACTGTTTTTT. It yields the protein CASSFWGEGEKLFF.

The chain has TRBV30 and TRBJ1-5; D is ambiguous. This CDR3 region has 13 residues. Trimming removed 2 bases from V and 0 bases from J, with 5 bases in between. CDR1 and CDR2 from the germline V gene are GTSNPN and SVGIG (reference sequence). In DNA form, the CDR3 reads TGTGCCTGGAGTAGGGATAGCAATCAGCCCCAGCATTTT. Residues: CAWSRDSNQPQHF.

This clone was recorded a few times. The CDR3 DNA reads as TGTGCCAGCAGTTACCCAAGCGGGGGGAGGAATGAGCAGTTCTTC. Translated, it gives CASSYPSGGRNEQFF. This sequence joins TRBV6-6 and TRBJ2-1; 9 nucleotides align to TRBD2. The ends lost 2 bases at V and 7 bases at J; junction bases unmatched: 6. Germline CDR1 MNHNY, CDR2 SVGAGI (reference sequence). The CDR3 consists of 15 residues.

The J gene is TRBJ1-1, the V gene TRBV6-1; D perhaps matches TRBD1 (6 bases). CDR1 MNHNS and CDR2 SASEGT come from the germline V gene. Trimming removed 5 bases from V and 1 base from J, with 8 bases in between. The CDR3 spans 13 residues. The CDR3 DNA follows: TGTGCCAGCAGTTTGGGACAGAACACTGAAGCTTTCTTT. Encoded protein: CASSLGQNTEAFF.

This chain joins TRBV30 and TRBJ1-2; D unresolved. The CDR3 covers 12 residues. Germline-derived CDR1 and CDR2 are GTSNPN and SVGIG (reference sequence). V was pared by 3 bases and J by 1 base, with 6 bases between. The DNA of the CDR3 is TGTGCCTGGAGGAACAGTAACTATGGCTACACCTTC. This codes for CAWRNSNYGYTF.

The rearrangement joins TRBV9 to TRBJ2-3, with TRBD1 identical over 11 bases. The CDR3 sequence is 17 residues long. J lost 5 bases, V lost 0 bases, and 8 bases had no gene match. Germline lookup yields CDR1 SGDLS and CDR2 YYNGEE. The chain's CDR3 is CASSVGTGGRGGDTQYF. The CDR3 nucleotides read TGTGCCAGCAGCGTAGGGACAGGGGGCAGGGGAGGAGATACGCAGTATTTT.

This clone appeared a few times. The chain recombines TRBV19 with TRBJ1-2, with TRBD1 as a possible D gene (5 bases). From germline, CDR1 is LNHDA and CDR2 SQIVND (reference sequence). Trimming stripped 9 bases from V and 4 bases from J, with 15 bases between. The CDR3 is made up of 13 amino acids. CDR3 sequence reads: CASRPGPLYGYTF. The CDR3 bases are TGTGCCAGCCGACCGGGACCGCTCTATGGCTACACCTTC.

The chain is built from TRBV19 and TRBJ2-3; 12 bases agree with TRBD1. CDR1 is LNHDA, CDR2 SQIVND, per germline (reference sequence). CDR3 length: 14 residues. Trimming at V came to 8 bases and at J to 8 bases, leaving 8 bases not matched to a gene. The CDR3 DNA reads as TGTGCCAGTGCCACCGGGACAGGGGGCGGTACGCAGTATTTT. This translates into CASATGTGGGTQYF.